The 2 T cell receptor beta chains below all came from one sample that was sequenced in a study of beta chain features in type 1 diabetes. Study outcomes and limitations: Type 1 diabetes patients showed a moderate but significant shortening of TCRB CDR3s in all four CD4+ subsets.

These receptors are not linked to any known antigen. Isolated RNA was reverse transcribed in full, so expressed TCRB transcripts were sequenced. Generated by immunoSEQ multiplex PCR, the TCRdb table keeps only in-frame clones and is missing some. The profile shows 150,000 to 200,000 clones, 50% to 70% of them singletons. Input material: naive CD4+ T cells from blood. All receptors come from a man aged 25-40 years with type 1 diabetes.

The sample holds a few counts of this clone. The CDR3 nucleotides read TGCGCCAGCAGCCAAAGGGGACAGAGCACAGATACGCAGTATTTT. Protein: CASSQRGQSTDTQYF. This chain connects TRBV4-3 to TRBJ2-3; 7 bases match TRBD1. The CDR3 runs 15 residues. CDR1 is LGHNA, CDR2 YSLEER, per germline. With V trimmed by 2 bases and J by 0 bases, 2 bases remained unmatched.

J is TRBJ2-3 and V is TRBV29-1; weak D call: TRBD2 (6 bases). Germline V gene lookup returns CDR1 SQVTM and CDR2 ANQGSEA. The V gene lost 3 bases and the J gene lost 6 bases, with 16 bases spanning the gap. CDR3 length equals 14 residues. The CDR3 DNA sequence: TGCAGCGTTGATGTCCGAGGGGAGGTCGATACGCAGTATTTT. Its protein product is CSVDVRGEVDTQYF.